This TCR beta chain was identified in a study of T cells in Graves' hyperthyroidism and ophthalmopathy. Germline loops: CDR1 MDHEN, CDR2 SYDVKM. The CDR3 has 17 residues. Unmatched junction bases numbered 17, after V lost 10 bases and J lost 3 bases. TCR beta CDR3 regions were amplified from RNA. With the HTBI primer set, the TCR CDR3 went through a first round of RT-PCR. Via MiXCR, TCRdb re-called the multiplex PCR reads, giving one row per CDR3 protein. The sample lists 400,000 to 500,000 distinct CDR3 sequences, around 15% occurring once. The chain recombines TRBV28 with TRBJ2-4; the match to TRBD2 covers 8 bases. The sequence was obtained from a woman under 30 with Graves' hyperthyroidism. The sequenced material came from blood. The DNA of the CDR3 is TGTGCCACCCCTGCTGGGCCGGGGGGGCTTGTCAAAAACATTCAGTACTTC. This encodes CATPAGPGGLVKNIQYF. The full variable domain, in which reference TRBV28 and TRBJ2-4 provide the parts outside the CDR3, is DVKVTQSSRYLVKRTGEKVFLECVQDMDHENMFWYRQDPGLGLRLIYFSYDVKMKEKGDIPEGYSVSREKKERFSLILESASTNQTSMYLCATPAGPGGLVKNIQYFGAGTRLSVL.